This T cell receptor (beta chain) appears in the sequencing data of a study of T cell responses to AZD1222 COVID-19 vaccine. Method: immunoSEQ multiplex PCR; TCRdb's copy keeps in-frame clones and lacks some. The profile shows about 160,000 clones, 94% of them singletons. CDR3 length: 14 residues. In germline, CDR1 is SGHTA, CDR2 FQGNSA. V was trimmed by 2 bases and J by 7 bases, leaving 9 bases between them. V usage is TRBV7-2 and J usage is TRBJ1-6; no reliable D call. Specimen: peripheral blood, collected on day 0 of AZD1222 vaccination. The sequence was collected from an adult in good health. CDR3 in DNA: TGTGCCAGCAGCTTATTAGGGAACAATTCACCCCTCCACTTT. Translation: CASSLLGNNSPLHF.